This TCR beta chain was recovered during a study of molecular identifiers for immune sequencing clone quantification. Whole-study context: Replicates involved a five-way split of RNA from roughly 20,000 or 100,000 naive CD8 cells, with sequencing of four.

CDR3 length: 12 residues. With 0 bases removed from V and 7 bases from J, the gap between germline ends came to 5 bases. Germline V gene lookup returns CDR1 MGHRA and CDR2 YSYEKL. RNA fractions of 10%, 30% or 50% and about 17,000 to 1,000,000 sorted cells were the source of naive CD8 libraries. This clonotype was observed at least ten times. TCRdb fed the PCR reads into MiXCR, producing one record per CDR3 protein. The data contain 90,000 or so distinct CDR3 sequences, 20% to 25% of them singletons. The chain combines TRBV4-1 with TRBJ2-3; D gene ambiguous. The origin of this receptor is a human donor in good health. Some libraries in this study had Jurkat cell RNA spiked in. Sequencing was done on a sample of naive CD8+ T cells from blood, with Jurkat cell RNA spiked in. Sample subset: FACS-sorted CD8+CD4-CCR7+CD45RA+ naive T cells. The CDR3 protein is CASSQEANTQYF. The CDR3 bases are TGCGCCAGCAGCCAAGAAGCGAATACGCAGTATTTT.